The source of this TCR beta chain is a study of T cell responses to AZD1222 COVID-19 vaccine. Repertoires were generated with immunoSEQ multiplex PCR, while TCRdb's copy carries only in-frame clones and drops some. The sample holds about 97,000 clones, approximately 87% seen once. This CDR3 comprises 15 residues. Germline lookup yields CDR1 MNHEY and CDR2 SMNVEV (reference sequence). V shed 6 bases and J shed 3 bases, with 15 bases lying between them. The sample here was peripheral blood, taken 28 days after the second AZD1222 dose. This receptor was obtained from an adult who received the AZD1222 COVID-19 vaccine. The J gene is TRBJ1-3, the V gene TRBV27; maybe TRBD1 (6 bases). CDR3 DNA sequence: TGTGCCAGCAGCCTCCGGGGGCGAAGTGGAAACACCATATATTTT. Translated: CASSLRGRSGNTIYF.